This T cell receptor (beta chain) was retrieved from a study of T cell repertoires in aging, cancer and after chemotherapy. The CDR3 consists of 14 residues. V lost 3 bases, J lost 6 bases, and 5 bases stayed unmatched. Germline values: CDR1 DFQATT, CDR2 SNEGSKA (reference sequence). This clonotype is labeled as medium-sized. Its antigen is not known. Peripheral blood genomic DNA, not sorted cells or RNA, was the template. Overall study findings and caveats: Immunological memory after chemotherapy cannot be judged from the repertoire data. Compared with age-matched healthy donors, untreated hematological or solid cancer patients showed higher blood TCR clonality. Loss of evenness, beyond lost richness, contributed to age-related TCR diversity decline in cancer patients.

Rearranged V-D-J TRB sequences were amplified with a mixed TRB-A/B primer pool. TCRdb re-called the multiplex PCR reads through MiXCR, storing one row per CDR3 protein. Here the sample spans about 9,500 distinct CDR3 sequences, approximately 25% being singletons. This rearrangement joins TRBV20-1 to TRBJ2-2; TRBD1 agrees at 9 bases. Input material: blood. This receptor was identified in a human donor in good health. The DNA for the CDR3 is TGCAGTGCTAGCCGGGACAGGGACGCCGGGGAGCTGTTTTTT. This sequence encodes CSASRDRDAGELFF.